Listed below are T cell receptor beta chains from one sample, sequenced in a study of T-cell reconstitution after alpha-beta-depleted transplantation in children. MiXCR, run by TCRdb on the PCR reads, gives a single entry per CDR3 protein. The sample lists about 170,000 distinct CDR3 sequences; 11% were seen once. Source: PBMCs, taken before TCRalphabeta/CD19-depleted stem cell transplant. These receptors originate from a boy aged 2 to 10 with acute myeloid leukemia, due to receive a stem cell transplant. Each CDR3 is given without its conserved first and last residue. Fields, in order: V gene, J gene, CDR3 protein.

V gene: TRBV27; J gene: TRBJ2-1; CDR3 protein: ASSPAGDGYNEQF
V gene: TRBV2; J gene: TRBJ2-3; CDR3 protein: ASSERLASTDTQY
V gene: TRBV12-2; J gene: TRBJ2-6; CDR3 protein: ASRPLEAAPGANVLT
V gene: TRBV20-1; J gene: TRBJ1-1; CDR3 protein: SASTGRNTEAF
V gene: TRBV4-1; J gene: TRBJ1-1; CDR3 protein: ASSQVSGEEAF
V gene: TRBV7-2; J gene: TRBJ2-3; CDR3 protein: ASSLAQGTGVSTDTQY
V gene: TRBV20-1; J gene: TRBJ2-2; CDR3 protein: SASRTANTGELF
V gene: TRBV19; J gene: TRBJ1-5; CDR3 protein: ASSPKFGRPQH
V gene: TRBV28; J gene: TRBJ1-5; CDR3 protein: ASLYDRANQPQH
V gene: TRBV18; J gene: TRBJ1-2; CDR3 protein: ASSPPFRPKANYGYT
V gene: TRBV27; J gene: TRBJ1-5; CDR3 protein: ASSHRGSNQPQH
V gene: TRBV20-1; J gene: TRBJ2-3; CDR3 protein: SARLAGALGDTQY
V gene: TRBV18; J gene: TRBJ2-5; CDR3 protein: ASSPGLAGIQTQY
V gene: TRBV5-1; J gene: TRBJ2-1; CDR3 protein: ASSLRSAGYNEQF
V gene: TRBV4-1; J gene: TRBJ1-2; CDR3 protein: ASSRVPGQGADGYT
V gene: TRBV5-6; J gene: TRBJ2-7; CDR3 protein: ASTQQGHLYEQY
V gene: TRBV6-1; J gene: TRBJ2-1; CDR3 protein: ASSTPGLAYEQF
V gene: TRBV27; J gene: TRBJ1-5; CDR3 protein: ASSSLRDQPQH
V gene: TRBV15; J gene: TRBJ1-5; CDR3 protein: ATSRERSDQPQH
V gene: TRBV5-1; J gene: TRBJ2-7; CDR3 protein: ASSSQGASGNEQY
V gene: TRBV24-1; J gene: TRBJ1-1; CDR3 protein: ATSAQGREAF